This T cell receptor (beta chain) was recorded in a study of PD-1 blockade in classical Hodgkin lymphoma. Following autologous stem cell transplantation, relapse occurred in every patient, and exposure to brentuximab vedotin varied. A note on this clone: Its antigen remains unidentified.

The repertoire was sequenced with immunoSEQ multiplex PCR; TCRdb's copy has only in-frame clones and lacks some. The table shows fewer than 50,000 clones, with 88% occurring only once. V lost 6 bases to trimming and J lost 5 bases, with 11 bases between them. CDR3 size: 12 residues. Per germline, CDR1 MNHEY and CDR2 SVGAGI. Findings and caveats of the study: A significant rise in TCR diversity by C4D1 was seen for CD4+ but not CD8+ cells.

This TCR came from a human donor with classical Hodgkin lymphoma. The material sequenced was peripheral blood mononuclear cells (PBMCs), taken at baseline. The rearrangement uses TRBV6-5 and TRBJ2-7; D possibly corresponds to TRBD1 (6 bases). This chain's CDR3 is CASSLGQNEQYF. For the CDR3, the DNA is TGTGCCAGCAGCCTAGGACAGAACGAGCAGTACTTC.